Listed here are 17 T cell receptor beta chains from one sample, sequenced in a study of T-cell memory formation after mild COVID-19. TCRdb ran MiXCR on the 5' RACE reads and lists one entry per CDR3 protein. The sample yields a few hundred thousand distinct CDR3 sequences, 16% seen once. The sample taken for sequencing was PBMCs or a T cell subset sorted from them (not recorded which). These receptors all stem from a man aged 18-30 years who had mild COVID-19 (a few samples of this study predate the infection). Cell type and time point are not known.

This clonotype was detected only a few times. V gene TRBV12-3 or TRBV12-4 combines with J gene TRBJ1-5; D is unclear. The CDR3 is 13 amino acids. V was cut by 3 bases and J by 7 bases, with 10 bases left in between. Here the CDR3 reads CASSFQDSQPQHF. Written as DNA, the CDR3 is TGTGCCAGCAGTTTTCAGGACTCACAGCCCCAGCATTTT.

This clonotype has more than one count but fewer than ten. The chain uses TRBV29-1 and TRBJ2-3; D remains unclear. This CDR3 region has 15 residues. Trimming left V 1 base short and J 0 bases short, with 11 bases between. The germline gives CDR1 SQVTM, CDR2 ANQGSEA. The CDR3 loop reads CSVEGTEASTDTQYF. Here the CDR3 DNA reads TGCAGCGTTGAAGGGACCGAGGCTAGCACAGATACGCAGTATTTT.

The chain carries TRBV4-3 and TRBJ1-3; unclear D gene. CDR1 and CDR2 from the germline V gene are LGHNA and YSLEER. The CDR3 has 15 amino acids. The V gene lost 2 bases and the J gene lost 3 bases, with 11 bases spanning the gap. The CDR3 bases are TGCGCCAGCAGCCAATCCCCCAAGAATGGAAACACCATATATTTT. Translation: CASSQSPKNGNTIYF.

The rearrangement uses TRBV6-5 and TRBJ2-7, with D perhaps matching TRBD2 (5 bases). Trimming pared 6 bases from V and 4 bases from J, leaving 19 bases between. The CDR3 contains 15 residues. CDR1 is MNHEY and CDR2 is SVGAGI in the germline V gene. In nucleotides, the CDR3 is TGTGCCAGCAGCCCTACGGGGTCAGTGACTTACGAGCAGTACTTC. Amino acids: CASSPTGSVTYEQYF.

This rearrangement joins TRBV7-2 to TRBJ2-4, with D possibly being TRBD2 (5 bases). The V and J ends lost 4 bases and 10 bases respectively, with 11 bases between them. There are 12 residues in the CDR3. Germline V gives CDR1 SGHTA, CDR2 FQGNSA. CDR3 sequence: CASSSGDSIQYF. The CDR3 region has the DNA TGTGCCAGCAGCTCCGGGGATTCGATTCAGTACTTC. Drawing the rest from reference TRBV7-2 and TRBJ2-4, the complete variable domain is GAGVSQSPSNKVTEKGKDVELRCDPISGHTALYWYRQSLGQGLEFLIYFQGNSAPDKSGLPSDRFSAERTGGSVSTLTIQRTQQEDSAVYLCASSSGDSIQYFGAGTRLSVL.

V usage is TRBV9 and J usage is TRBJ2-3; perhaps TRBD1 as D (5 bases). Germline loops: CDR1 SGDLS, CDR2 YYNGEE. The CDR3 loop spans 15 amino acids. Trimming took off 0 bases at V and 6 bases at J, with 14 bases between the two ends. Here the CDR3 DNA reads TGTGCCAGCAGCGTAGATGCAGGGCGATTGGATACGCAGTATTTT. It translates to CASSVDAGRLDTQYF.

Only a few counts were recorded for this clonotype. The chain is built from TRBV4-2 and TRBJ1-2, with 10 nucleotides matching TRBD1. Germline V gene lookup returns CDR1 LGHNA and CDR2 YNFKEQ. The CDR3 contains 14 residues. J was trimmed by 7 bases and V by 4 bases; bases with no gene match: 6. CDR3 in amino acids: CASSPLGQGPGYTF. CDR3 nucleotide sequence: TGTGCCAGCAGCCCACTGGGACAGGGGCCTGGCTACACCTTC.

The table lists this clonotype with many counts. The chain combines TRBV5-6 with TRBJ2-7, with 8 bases matching TRBD2. The CDR3 is 13 amino acids. Germline V gene lookup returns CDR1 SGHDT and CDR2 YYEEEE. The CDR3 DNA follows: TGTGCCAGCAGCTTGAAAGGACTAGCAAAACTCGGAGTC. Encoded protein: CASSLKGLAKLGV.

This clonotype was recorded only once. The genes are TRBV27 and TRBJ1-5, with 7 bases identical to TRBD1. The J segment lost 2 bases and the V segment lost 3 bases, leaving 7 bases of the junction unmatched. Looked up from germline, CDR1 is MNHEY and CDR2 is SMNVEV (reference sequence). The CDR3 runs 16 residues. The CDR3 DNA is TGTGCCAGCAGTTTTCTTGGGACAGTCGGCAATCAGCCCCAGCATTTT. Translating it yields CASSFLGTVGNQPQHF.

The V gene is TRBV7-9, the J gene TRBJ2-7; 8 bases fit TRBD1. CDR1 is SEHNR, CDR2 FQNEAQ, per germline (reference sequence). V shed 5 bases and J 3 bases; nucleotides not matched to a gene: 9. The CDR3 length is 15 residues. CDR3 sequence (DNA): TGTGCCAGCAGCCAGGAAGGACAGGGTTACTACGAGCAGTACTTC. Protein product: CASSQEGQGYYEQYF.

In its sample, this clonotype was seen many times. The V call is TRBV5-1, the J call TRBJ1-1; D is possibly TRBD1 (6 bases). The germline gives CDR1 SGHRS, CDR2 YFSETQ. The CDR3 is 14 amino acids. Trimming left V 2 bases short and J 1 base short, with 9 bases between. For the CDR3, the DNA is TGCGCCAGCAGCTTAAGGGGGACGAACACTGAAGCTTTCTTT. As protein: CASSLRGTNTEAFF.

This clonotype was counted a few times. V usage is TRBV20-1 and J usage is TRBJ2-7, with a possible D match to TRBD2 (6 bases). This CDR3 contains 13 residues. Deletions cut 5 bases from V and 3 bases from J, with 14 bases between. Germline lookup yields CDR1 DFQATT and CDR2 SNEGSKA (reference sequence). The CDR3, as DNA: TGCAGTGCTGGGCGGGGCGAAGGCTACGAGCAGTACTTC. Translating gives CSAGRGEGYEQYF.

This clonotype was detected a few times. This chain connects TRBV27 to TRBJ2-4; D perhaps matches TRBD2 (5 bases). Between the trimmed V and J ends, which lost 3 bases and 9 bases, there was a span of 15 bases. The CDR3 is 14 residues long. Germline V gene data show CDR1 as MNHEY and CDR2 as SMNVEV (reference sequence). The CDR3 bases are TGTGCCAGCAGTTTGGGTGAGGGCAGTGGCATTCAGTACTTC. Protein sequence: CASSLGEGSGIQYF.

The CDR3 DNA reads TGTGCCAGCAGTCCTCGACAGGGGAAGAGCTCCTATAATTCACCCCTCCACTTT. Its translation is CASSPRQGKSSYNSPLHF. The chain uses TRBV6-2 or TRBV6-3 and TRBJ1-6, with 8 positions matching TRBD1. The CDR3 extends over 18 amino acids. The V segment lost 5 bases and the J segment 0 bases; nucleotides outside the gene matches: 9. The germline V gene has CDR1 MNHEY and CDR2 SVGEGT.

The sample holds a few counts of this clonotype. The V and J genes are TRBV5-1 and TRBJ1-5; D is possibly TRBD1 (6 bases). The ends were cut back, 4 bases at V and 5 bases at J, with 10 bases in the middle. From germline, CDR1 is SGHRS and CDR2 YFSETQ. This CDR3 is 13 amino acids long. For the CDR3, the DNA is TGCGCCAGCAGCGTGGGGGCCCATCAGCCCCAGCATTTT. This gives the protein CASSVGAHQPQHF.

In this sample, this clonotype turned up a few times. The rearrangement links TRBV10-3 to TRBJ1-6; D may be TRBD1 (5 bases). CDR3 length: 16 amino acids. The germline gives CDR1 ENHRY, CDR2 SYGVKD. V was cut by 0 bases and J by 5 bases, with 11 bases left in between. In nucleotides, the CDR3 is TGTGCCATCAGTGAGTCGCGACAGAGTAATAATTCACCCCTCCACTTT. Amino acids: CAISESRQSNNSPLHF.

The rearrangement links TRBV6-2 or TRBV6-3 to TRBJ1-1; D might be TRBD1 (6 bases). The CDR3 runs 12 residues. Germline V gene lookup returns CDR1 MNHEY and CDR2 SVGEGT. The ends were cut back, 11 bases at V and 5 bases at J, with 15 bases in the middle. DNA of the CDR3: TGTGCCTGTGGTGGGCAGGGGACTGAAGCTTTCTTT. Protein product: CACGGQGTEAFF.